One and the same sample provided the 9 T cell receptor beta chains below, sequenced in a study of cytomegalovirus exposure and HLA in healthy donors. With 60 Vbeta and 13 Jbeta primers, the PCR was carried out. Sequencing used immunoSEQ multiplex PCR; TCRdb keeps in-frame clones, though not all of them. This table holds over 95,000 clones, 77% found once. The sequenced sample consisted of PBMCs. The origin of the receptors is a female donor in good health and CMV-seronegative.

The sample holds a few counts of this clone. The chain employs TRBV6-1 and TRBJ2-5, with TRBD1 matching 8 bases. The CDR3 runs to 15 residues. Germline V CDR1 and CDR2: MNHNS, SASEGT. V was pared by 0 bases and J by 4 bases, with 4 bases of the junction left unmatched. CDR3 in DNA: TGTGCCAGCAGTGAAGCGTCAGGGGGCCCAGAGACCCAGTACTTC. It encodes CASSEASGGPETQYF.

A few counts support this clone. The V and J genes are TRBV28 and TRBJ2-2; 8 nucleotides line up with TRBD2. V lost 10 bases and J lost 3; bases outside the gene matches: 7. Germline CDR1 and CDR2: MDHEN and SYDVKM. The CDR3 has 14 residues. In DNA form, the CDR3 reads TGTGCCATCAAGCGGGAGTGGGACACCGGGGAGCTGTTTTTT. Protein sequence: CAIKREWDTGELFF.

The CDR3 reads CAWALGEGSYNEQFF. As DNA, the CDR3 is TGTGCCTGGGCGCTAGGGGAAGGGTCCTACAATGAGCAGTTCTTC. This sequence joins TRBV30 and TRBJ2-1; TRBD1 might be the D (5 bases). In germline, CDR1 is GTSNPN, CDR2 SVGIG (reference sequence). The CDR3 has 15 amino acids. V was shortened by 5 bases and J by 1 base, with 15 bases between the two germline ends.

The chain's CDR3 is CASSHGGLANEQFF. The CDR3, as DNA: TGTGCCAGCAGCCACGGGGGACTTGCCAATGAGCAGTTCTTC. The rearrangement links TRBV7-3 to TRBJ2-1; D might be TRBD2 (6 bases). With 5 bases removed from V and 6 bases from J, the gap between germline ends came to 14 bases. The CDR3 is made up of 14 amino acids. CDR1 and CDR2 (germline): SGHTA, FQGTGA.

This clone appeared a single time. The V and J genes are TRBV11-2 and TRBJ2-5, with TRBD1 matching over 8 bases. Germline CDR1 is SGHAT and CDR2 is FQNNGV. J lost 5 bases, V lost 4 bases, and 6 bases had no gene match. This CDR3 contains 14 residues. DNA of the CDR3: TGTGCCAGCAGCTCTCAGGGGGCGCCCGAGACCCAGTACTTC. Translation gives CASSSQGAPETQYF.

The chain couples TRBV19 to TRBJ1-6; D may be TRBD1 (5 bases). V was cut by 6 bases and J by 8 bases, with 14 bases left in between. Germline loops: CDR1 LNHDA, CDR2 SQIVND (reference sequence). The CDR3 spans 14 residues. CDR3 nucleotides: TGTGCCAGTAGCGGGCAGGGATGGCATTCACCCCTCCACTTT. Translation gives CASSGQGWHSPLHF.

The chain combines TRBV9 with TRBJ2-1, with 12 nucleotides matching TRBD1. After removal of 0 bases from V and 2 bases from J, the junction contained 12 bases not matched to a gene. The germline V gene encodes CDR1 SGDLS and CDR2 YYNGEE. CDR3 length equals 20 residues. The CDR3 loop is CASSVAGTGGLLAAYNEQFF. The CDR3 DNA follows: TGTGCCAGCAGCGTAGCGGGGACAGGGGGCTTACTAGCGGCCTACAATGAGCAGTTCTTC. The full variable domain, completed using reference TRBV9 and TRBJ2-1, is DSGVTQTPKHLITATGQRVTLRCSPRSGDLSVYWYQQSLDQGLQFLIQYYNGEERAKGNILERFSAQQFPDLHSELNLSSLELGDSALYFCASSVAGTGGLLAAYNEQFFGPGTRLTVL.

This sequence joins TRBV27 and TRBJ1-2, with D uncertain. From germline, CDR1 is MNHEY and CDR2 SMNVEV (reference sequence). V gave up 5 bases and J gave up 4 bases, with 11 bases separating them. The CDR3 spans 13 residues. The CDR3 loop is CASSDYDGYGYTF. Here the CDR3 DNA reads TGTGCCAGCAGTGACTACGATGGCTATGGCTACACCTTC.

The rearrangement links TRBV5-4 to TRBJ1-3; 9 nucleotides agree with TRBD1. The CDR3 extends over 15 amino acids. V lost 4 bases, J lost 3 bases, and 5 bases stayed unmatched. Germline V gene data show CDR1 as SGHNT and CDR2 as YYREEE (reference sequence). The CDR3 is CASSADRGGGNTIYF. In DNA, the CDR3 is TGTGCCAGCAGCGCCGACAGGGGGGGTGGAAACACCATATATTTT. Using reference TRBV5-4 and TRBJ1-3 for the parts outside the CDR3, the full variable domain is ETGVTQSPTHLIKTRGQQVTLRCSSQSGHNTVSWYQQALGQGPQFIFQYYREEENGRGNFPPRFSGLQFPNYSSELNVNALELDDSALYLCASSADRGGGNTIYFGEGSWLTVV.